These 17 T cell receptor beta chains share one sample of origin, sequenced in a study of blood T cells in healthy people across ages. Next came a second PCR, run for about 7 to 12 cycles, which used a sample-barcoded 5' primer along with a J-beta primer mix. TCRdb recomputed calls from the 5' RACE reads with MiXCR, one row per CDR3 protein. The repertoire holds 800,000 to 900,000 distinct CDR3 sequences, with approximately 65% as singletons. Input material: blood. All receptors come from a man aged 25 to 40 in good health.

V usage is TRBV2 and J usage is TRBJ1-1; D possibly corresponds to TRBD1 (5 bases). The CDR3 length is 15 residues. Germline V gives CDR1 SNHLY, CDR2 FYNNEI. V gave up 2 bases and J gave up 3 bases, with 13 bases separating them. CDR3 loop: CASSESGGVYTEAFF. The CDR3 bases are TGTGCCAGCAGTGAATCGGGGGGGGTATACACTGAAGCTTTCTTT.

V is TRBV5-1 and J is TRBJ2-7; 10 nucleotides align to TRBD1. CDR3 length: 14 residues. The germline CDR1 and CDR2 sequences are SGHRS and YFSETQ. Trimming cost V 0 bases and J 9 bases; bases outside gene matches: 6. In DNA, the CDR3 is TGCGCCAGCAGCTTGGGACAGGGGGCGGACTGGCAGTACTTC. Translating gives CASSLGQGADWQYF.

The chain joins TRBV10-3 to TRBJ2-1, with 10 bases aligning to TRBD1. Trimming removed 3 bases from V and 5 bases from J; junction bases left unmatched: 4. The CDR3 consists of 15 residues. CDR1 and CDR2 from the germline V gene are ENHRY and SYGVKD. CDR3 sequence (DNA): TGTGCCATCAGTGAAACGGGGACAGGGGACAATGAGCAGTTCTTC. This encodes CAISETGTGDNEQFF.

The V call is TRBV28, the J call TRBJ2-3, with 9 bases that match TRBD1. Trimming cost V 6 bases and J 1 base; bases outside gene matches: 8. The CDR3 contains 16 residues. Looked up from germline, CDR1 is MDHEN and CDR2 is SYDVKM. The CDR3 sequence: CASSLYWDRGTDTQYF. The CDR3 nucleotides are TGTGCCAGCAGCCTATATTGGGACAGGGGCACAGATACGCAGTATTTT.

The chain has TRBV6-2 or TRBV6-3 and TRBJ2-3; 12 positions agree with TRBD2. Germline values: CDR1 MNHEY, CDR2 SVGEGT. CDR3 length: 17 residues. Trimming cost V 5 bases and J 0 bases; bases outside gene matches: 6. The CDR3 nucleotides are TGTGCCAGCAGTCGACTAGCGGGGGCCATTAGCACAGATACGCAGTATTTT. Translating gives CASSRLAGAISTDTQYF.

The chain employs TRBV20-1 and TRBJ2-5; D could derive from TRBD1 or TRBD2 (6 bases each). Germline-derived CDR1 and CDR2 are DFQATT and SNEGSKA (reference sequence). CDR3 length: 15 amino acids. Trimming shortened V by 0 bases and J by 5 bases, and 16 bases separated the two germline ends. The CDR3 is CSARDPTGAVETQYF. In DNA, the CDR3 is TGCAGTGCTAGAGATCCCACGGGGGCAGTGGAGACCCAGTACTTC.

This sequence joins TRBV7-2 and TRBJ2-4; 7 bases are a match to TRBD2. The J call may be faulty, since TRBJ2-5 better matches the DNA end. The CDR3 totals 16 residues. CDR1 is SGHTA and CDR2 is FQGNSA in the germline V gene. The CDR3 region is CASSLEVGGSQETQYF. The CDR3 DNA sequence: TGTGCCAGCAGCTTAGAGGTCGGGGGGTCACAAGAGACCCAGTACTTC.

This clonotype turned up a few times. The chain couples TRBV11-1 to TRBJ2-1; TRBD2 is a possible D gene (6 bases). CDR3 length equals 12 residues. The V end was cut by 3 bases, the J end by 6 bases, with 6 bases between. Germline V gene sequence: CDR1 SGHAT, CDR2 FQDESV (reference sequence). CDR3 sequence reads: CASSLTSNEQFF. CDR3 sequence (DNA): TGTGCCAGCAGCTTGACTAGCAATGAGCAGTTCTTC.

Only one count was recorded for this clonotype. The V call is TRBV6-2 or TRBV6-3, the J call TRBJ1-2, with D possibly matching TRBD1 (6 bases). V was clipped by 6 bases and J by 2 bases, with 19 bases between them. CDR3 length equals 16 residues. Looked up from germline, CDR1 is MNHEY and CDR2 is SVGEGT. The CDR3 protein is CASRGERDIPNYGYTF. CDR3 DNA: TGTGCCAGCAGGGGGGAACGGGACATTCCAAACTATGGCTACACCTTC.

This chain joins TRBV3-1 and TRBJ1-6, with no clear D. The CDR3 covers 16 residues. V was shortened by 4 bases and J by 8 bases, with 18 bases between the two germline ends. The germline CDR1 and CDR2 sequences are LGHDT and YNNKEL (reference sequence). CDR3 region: CASSRTRNLIYSPLHF. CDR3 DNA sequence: TGTGCCAGCAGCCGTACCAGAAACCTAATCTATTCACCCCTCCACTTT.

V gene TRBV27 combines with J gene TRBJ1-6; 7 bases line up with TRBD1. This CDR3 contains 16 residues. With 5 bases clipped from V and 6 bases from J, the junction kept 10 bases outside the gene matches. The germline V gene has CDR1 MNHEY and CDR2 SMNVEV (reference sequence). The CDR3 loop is CASSRYTGVGNSPLHF. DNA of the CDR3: TGTGCCAGCAGTAGGTACACAGGGGTCGGTAATTCACCCCTCCACTTT.

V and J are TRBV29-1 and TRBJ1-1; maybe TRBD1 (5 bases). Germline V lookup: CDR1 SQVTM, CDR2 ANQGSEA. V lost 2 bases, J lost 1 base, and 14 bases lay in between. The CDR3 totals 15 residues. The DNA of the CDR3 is TGCAGCGTTGAATATTGGGGGACTCCGAACACTGAAGCTTTCTTT. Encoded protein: CSVEYWGTPNTEAFF.

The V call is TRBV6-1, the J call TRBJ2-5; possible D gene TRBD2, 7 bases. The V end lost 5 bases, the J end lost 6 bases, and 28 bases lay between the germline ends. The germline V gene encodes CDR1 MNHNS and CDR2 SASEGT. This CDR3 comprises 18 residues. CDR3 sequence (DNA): TGTGCCAGCAGTCCACCGGGACACGGACTAGACGGGAGGAAGACCCAGTACTTC. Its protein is CASSPPGHGLDGRKTQYF.

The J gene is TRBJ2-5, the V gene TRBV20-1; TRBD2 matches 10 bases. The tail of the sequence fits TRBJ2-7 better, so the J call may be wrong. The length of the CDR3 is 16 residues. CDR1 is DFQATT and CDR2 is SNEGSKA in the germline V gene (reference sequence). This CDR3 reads CSARDRLAGVGYEQYF. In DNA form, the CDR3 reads TGCAGTGCTAGAGATCGGCTAGCGGGGGTCGGCTACGAGCAGTACTTC.

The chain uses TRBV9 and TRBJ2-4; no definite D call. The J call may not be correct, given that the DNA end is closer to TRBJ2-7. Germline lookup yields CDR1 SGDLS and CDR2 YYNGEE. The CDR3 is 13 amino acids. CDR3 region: CASSRAAAAEQYF. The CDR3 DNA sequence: TGTGCCAGCAGTCGTGCGGCGGCGGCCGAGCAGTACTTC.

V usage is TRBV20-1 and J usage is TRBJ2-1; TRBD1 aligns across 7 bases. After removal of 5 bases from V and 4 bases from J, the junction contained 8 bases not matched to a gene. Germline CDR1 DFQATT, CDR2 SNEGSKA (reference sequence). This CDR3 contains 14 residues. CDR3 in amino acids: CSAPGTVRYNEQFF. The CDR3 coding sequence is TGCAGTGCTCCCGGGACAGTACGATACAATGAGCAGTTCTTC.

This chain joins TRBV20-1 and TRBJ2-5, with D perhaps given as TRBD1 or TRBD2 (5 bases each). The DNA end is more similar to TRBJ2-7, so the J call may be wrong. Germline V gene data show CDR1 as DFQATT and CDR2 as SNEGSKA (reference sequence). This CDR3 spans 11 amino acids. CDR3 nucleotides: TGCATCATCCCGTACGGGGCCGAGCAGTACTTC. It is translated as CIIPYGAEQYF.